This T cell receptor beta chain stems from a study of post-analysis software for immune sequencing data. Whole-study context: The disease courses spanned relapsing-remitting, secondary progressive and progressive-relapsing forms of multiple sclerosis.

The authors incorporated unique molecular identifiers into the TCR beta cDNA libraries. Each CDR3 protein is one row after TCRdb ran MiXCR on the PCR reads. The data show about 430,000 distinct CDR3 sequences, about 39% seen once. Study conclusions and caveats: There was significantly lower normalized Chao1 diversity in multiple sclerosis patients than in controls.

With regard to this clonotype: Its antigen is undetermined.

The receptor was isolated from a girl aged 2 to 9 with multiple sclerosis. The sample consisted of blood.

The CDR3 sequence: CASRRIQGGRSYEQYF. The DNA of the CDR3 is TGTGCCAGCAGACGTATACAGGGCGGACGCTCCTACGAGCAGTACTTC. The chain uses TRBV28 and TRBJ2-7; D is possibly TRBD1 (6 bases). V was shortened by 6 bases and J by 0 bases, with 18 bases between the two germline ends. The CDR3 covers 16 residues. Per germline, CDR1 MDHEN and CDR2 SYDVKM. Supplemented by reference TRBV28 and TRBJ2-7, the full variable domain reads DVKVTQSSRYLVKRTGEKVFLECVQDMDHENMFWYRQDPGLGLRLIYFSYDVKMKEKGDIPEGYSVSREKKERFSLILESASTNQTSMYLCASRRIQGGRSYEQYFGPGTRLTVT.